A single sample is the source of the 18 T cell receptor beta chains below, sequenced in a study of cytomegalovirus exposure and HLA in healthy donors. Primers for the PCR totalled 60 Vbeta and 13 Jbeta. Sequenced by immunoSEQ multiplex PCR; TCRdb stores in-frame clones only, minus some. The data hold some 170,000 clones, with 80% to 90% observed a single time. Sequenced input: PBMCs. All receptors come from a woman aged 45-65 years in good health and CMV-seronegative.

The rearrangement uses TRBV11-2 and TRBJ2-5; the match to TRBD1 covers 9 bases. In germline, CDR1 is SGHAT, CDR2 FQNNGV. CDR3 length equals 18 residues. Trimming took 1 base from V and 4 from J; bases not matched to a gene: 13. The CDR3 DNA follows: TGTGCCAGCAGCTTAGGAAGGCCCGGACAGGGGCTGTTAGAGACCCAGTACTTC. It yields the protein CASSLGRPGQGLLETQYF. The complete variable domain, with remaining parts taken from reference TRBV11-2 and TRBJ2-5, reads EAGVAQSPRYKIIEKRQSVAFWCNPISGHATLYWYQQILGQGPKLLIQFQNNGVVDDSQLPKDRFSAERLKGVDSTLKIQPAKLEDSAVYLCASSLGRPGQGLLETQYFGPGTRLLVL.

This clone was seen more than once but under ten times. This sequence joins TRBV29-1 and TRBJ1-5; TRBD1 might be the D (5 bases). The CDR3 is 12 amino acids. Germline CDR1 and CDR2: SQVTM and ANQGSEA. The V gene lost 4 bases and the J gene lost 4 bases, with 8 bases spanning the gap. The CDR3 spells CSVGQLNQPQHF. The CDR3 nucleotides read TGCAGCGTTGGACAGTTAAATCAGCCCCAGCATTTT.

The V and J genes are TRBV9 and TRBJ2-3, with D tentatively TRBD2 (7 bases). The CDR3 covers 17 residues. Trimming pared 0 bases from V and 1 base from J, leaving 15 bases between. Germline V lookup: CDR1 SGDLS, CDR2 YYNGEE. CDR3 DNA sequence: TGTGCCAGCAGCGTAGGGGGGGCTAGCGGACGCACAGATACGCAGTATTTT. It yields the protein CASSVGGASGRTDTQYF.

CDR3: CASSFGTLGNRETQYF. The CDR3 region has the DNA TGTGCCAGCAGCTTCGGGACTTTAGGAAACCGGGAGACCCAGTACTTC. The rearrangement joins TRBV5-5 to TRBJ2-5; D is possibly TRBD2 (6 bases). CDR1 is SGHKS, CDR2 YYEKEE, per germline (reference sequence). Trimming shortened V by 2 bases and J by 5 bases, and 19 bases separated the two germline ends. The CDR3 runs to 16 residues.

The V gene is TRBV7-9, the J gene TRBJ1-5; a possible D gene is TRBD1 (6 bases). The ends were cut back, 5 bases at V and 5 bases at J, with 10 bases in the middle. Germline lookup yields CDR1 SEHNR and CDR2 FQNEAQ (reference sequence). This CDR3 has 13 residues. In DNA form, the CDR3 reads TGTGCCAGCAGCAACAGGGTAGATCAGCCCCAGCATTTT. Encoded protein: CASSNRVDQPQHF.

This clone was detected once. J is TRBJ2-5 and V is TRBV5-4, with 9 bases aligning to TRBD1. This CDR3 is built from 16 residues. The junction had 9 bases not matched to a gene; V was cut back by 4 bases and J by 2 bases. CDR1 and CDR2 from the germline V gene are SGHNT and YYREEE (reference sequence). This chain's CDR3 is CASSQGTGLLQETQYF. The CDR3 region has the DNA TGTGCCAGCAGCCAGGGGACAGGGCTACTACAAGAGACCCAGTACTTC. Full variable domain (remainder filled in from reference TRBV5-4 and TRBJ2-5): ETGVTQSPTHLIKTRGQQVTLRCSSQSGHNTVSWYQQALGQGPQFIFQYYREEENGRGNFPPRFSGLQFPNYSSELNVNALELDDSALYLCASSQGTGLLQETQYFGPGTRLLVL.

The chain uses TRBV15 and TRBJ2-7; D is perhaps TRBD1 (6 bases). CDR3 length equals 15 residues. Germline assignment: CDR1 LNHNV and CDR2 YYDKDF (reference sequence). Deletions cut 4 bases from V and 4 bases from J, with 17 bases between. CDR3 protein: CATSTHIEGEYEQYF. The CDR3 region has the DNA TGTGCCACCAGCACACACATCGAGGGGGAGTACGAGCAGTACTTC.

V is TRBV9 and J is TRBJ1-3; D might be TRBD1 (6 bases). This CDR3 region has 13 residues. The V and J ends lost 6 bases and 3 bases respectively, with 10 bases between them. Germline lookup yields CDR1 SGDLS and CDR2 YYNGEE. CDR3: CASNQGGGNTIYF. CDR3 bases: TGTGCCAGCAACCAAGGGGGTGGAAACACCATATATTTT.

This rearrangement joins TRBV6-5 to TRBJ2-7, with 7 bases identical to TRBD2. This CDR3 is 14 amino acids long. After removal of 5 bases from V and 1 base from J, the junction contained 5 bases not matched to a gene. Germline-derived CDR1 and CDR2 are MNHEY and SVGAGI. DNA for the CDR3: TGTGCCAGCAGTCGGAGGGAGGGGTCCTACGAGCAGTACTTC. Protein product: CASSRREGSYEQYF.

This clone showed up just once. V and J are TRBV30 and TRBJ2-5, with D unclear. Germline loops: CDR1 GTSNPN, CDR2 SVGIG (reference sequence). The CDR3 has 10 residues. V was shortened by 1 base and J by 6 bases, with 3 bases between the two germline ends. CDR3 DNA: TGTGCCTGGAGTGGGCAGACCCAGTACTTC. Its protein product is CAWSGQTQYF. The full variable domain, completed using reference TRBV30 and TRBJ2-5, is SQTIHQWPATLVQPVGSPLSLECTVEGTSNPNLYWYRQAAGRGLQLLFYSVGIGQISSEVPQNLSASRPQDRQFILSSKKLLLSDSGFYLCAWSGQTQYFGPGTRLLVL.

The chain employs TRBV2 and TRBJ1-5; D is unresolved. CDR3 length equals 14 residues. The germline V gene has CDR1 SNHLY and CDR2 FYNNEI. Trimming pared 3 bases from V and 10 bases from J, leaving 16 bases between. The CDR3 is CASSEVYSRTPQHF. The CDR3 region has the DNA TGTGCCAGCAGTGAGGTTTACAGTAGAACACCCCAGCATTTT.

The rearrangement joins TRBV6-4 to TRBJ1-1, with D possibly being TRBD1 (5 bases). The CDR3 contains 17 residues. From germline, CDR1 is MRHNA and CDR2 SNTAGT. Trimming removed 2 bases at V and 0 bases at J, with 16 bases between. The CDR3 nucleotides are TGTGCCAGCAGTGACCCGTACAGGTCCTCTTTGAACACTGAAGCTTTCTTT. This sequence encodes CASSDPYRSSLNTEAFF.

CDR3 in amino acids: CASSLAPRGYEQYF. The CDR3 DNA is TGTGCCAGCAGCTTAGCTCCCAGGGGTTACGAGCAGTACTTC. V usage is TRBV11-2 and J usage is TRBJ2-7, with D tentatively TRBD1 (6 bases). Germline CDR1 reads SGHAT; CDR2 reads FQNNGV. Trimming pared 1 base from V and 4 bases from J, leaving 11 bases between. The CDR3 extends over 14 amino acids.

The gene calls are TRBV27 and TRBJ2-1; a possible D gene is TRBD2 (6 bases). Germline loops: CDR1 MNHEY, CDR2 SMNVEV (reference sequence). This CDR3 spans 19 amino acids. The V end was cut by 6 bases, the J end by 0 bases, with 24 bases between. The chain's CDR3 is CASSLSPSGVLASYNEQFF. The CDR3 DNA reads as TGTGCCAGCAGCTTAAGTCCCTCGGGAGTTTTGGCCTCCTACAATGAGCAGTTCTTC.

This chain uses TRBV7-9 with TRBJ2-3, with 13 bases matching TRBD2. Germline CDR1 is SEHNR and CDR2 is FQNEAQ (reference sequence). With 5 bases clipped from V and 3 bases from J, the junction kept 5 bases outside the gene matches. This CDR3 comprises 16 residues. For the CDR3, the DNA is TGTGCCAGCAGCGCAAGACTAGCGGGGGGTACAGATACGCAGTATTTT. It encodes CASSARLAGGTDTQYF.

The chain's CDR3 is CASSNAGLNTEAFF. The CDR3 DNA sequence: TGTGCCAGTAGTAATGCAGGGTTGAACACTGAAGCTTTCTTT. The chain is built from TRBV19 and TRBJ1-1; TRBD1 might be the D (5 bases). Germline CDR1 reads LNHDA; CDR2 reads SQIVND (reference sequence). The length of the CDR3 is 14 residues. The V end lost 4 bases, the J end lost 0 bases, and 9 bases lay between the germline ends.

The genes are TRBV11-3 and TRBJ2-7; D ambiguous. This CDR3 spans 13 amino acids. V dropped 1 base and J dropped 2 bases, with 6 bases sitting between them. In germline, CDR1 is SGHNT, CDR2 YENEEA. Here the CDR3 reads CASSLGHTYEQYF. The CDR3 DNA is TGTGCCAGCAGCTTAGGACATACCTACGAGCAGTACTTC. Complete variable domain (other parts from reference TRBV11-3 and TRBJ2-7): EAGVVQSPRYKIIEKKQPVAFWCNPISGHNTLYWYLQNLGQGPELLIRYENEEAVDDSQLPKDRFSAERLKGVDSTLKIQPAELGDSAVYLCASSLGHTYEQYFGPGTRLTVT.

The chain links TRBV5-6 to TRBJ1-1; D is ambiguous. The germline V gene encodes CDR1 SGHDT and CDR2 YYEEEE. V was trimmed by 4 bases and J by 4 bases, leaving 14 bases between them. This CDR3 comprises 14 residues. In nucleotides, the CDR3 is TGTGCCAGCAGCCCGGACTTACAAGGCACTGAAGCTTTCTTT. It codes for CASSPDLQGTEAFF.